These 27 T cell receptor beta chains originate from one sample sequenced in a study of blood T cell repertoires in COVID-19. Measured with immunoSEQ multiplex PCR; TCRdb has only the in-frame clones, and not every one. The sample records about 260,000 clones, 85% to 90% being singletons. Sequencing was done on a sample of peripheral blood. Every receptor here comes from a woman aged 25 to 45 with COVID-19, enrolled during active disease.

This clone showed up just a few times. The chain links TRBV6-5 to TRBJ1-2; D may be TRBD1 (5 bases). The CDR3 is 13 amino acids. Germline CDR1 and CDR2: MNHEY and SVGAGI. Trimming took off 5 bases at V and 4 bases at J, with 11 bases between the two ends. CDR3 nucleotides: TGTGCCAGCAGTATCTCCGGGGGCTATGGCTACACCTTC. As protein: CASSISGGYGYTF.

This chain connects TRBV7-3 to TRBJ2-1; D not certain. From germline, CDR1 is SGHTA and CDR2 FQGTGA. CDR3 length equals 15 residues. Trimming cost V 4 bases and J 8 bases, with 18 bases left between them. The CDR3 DNA sequence: TGTGCCAGCAGCTACAAAGCTGGAGATCGCGATGAGCAGTTCTTC. Amino acids: CASSYKAGDRDEQFF.

This clone has a handful of counts. The chain couples TRBV28 to TRBJ2-2; D may be TRBD2 (6 bases). The V end lost 5 bases, the J end lost 2 bases, and 12 bases lay between the germline ends. The CDR3 totals 15 residues. Per germline, CDR1 MDHEN and CDR2 SYDVKM. Here the CDR3 reads CASSNSGSNTGELFF. The CDR3 DNA reads TGTGCCAGCAGTAATAGCGGATCTAACACCGGGGAGCTGTTTTTT. The entire variable domain, with the rest obtained from reference TRBV28 and TRBJ2-2, is as follows: DVKVTQSSRYLVKRTGEKVFLECVQDMDHENMFWYRQDPGLGLRLIYFSYDVKMKEKGDIPEGYSVSREKKERFSLILESASTNQTSMYLCASSNSGSNTGELFFGEGSRLTVL.

The chain couples TRBV6-4 to TRBJ2-1; 8 bases are shared with TRBD2. Trimming at V came to 1 base and at J to 1 base, leaving 3 bases not matched to a gene. CDR3 size: 16 residues. Looked up from germline, CDR1 is MRHNA and CDR2 is SNTAGT. The CDR3 sequence: CASSDFSGRSYNEQFF. In DNA form, the CDR3 reads TGTGCCAGCAGTGACTTCAGCGGGAGATCCTACAATGAGCAGTTCTTC.

In its sample, this clone was seen a few times. The CDR3 region is CASSSGLAHALNEQFF. The CDR3 DNA is TGCGCCAGCAGCTCGGGACTAGCCCACGCCCTAAATGAGCAGTTCTTC. This chain joins TRBV5-1 and TRBJ2-1; 9 nucleotides match TRBD2. Germline loops: CDR1 SGHRS, CDR2 YFSETQ. The CDR3 runs 16 residues. The junction had 11 bases not matched to a gene; V was cut back by 3 bases and J by 7 bases.

The genes are TRBV6-4 and TRBJ2-1, with a tentative D call TRBD2 (7 bases). V was cut by 4 bases and J by 3 bases, with 13 bases left in between. The CDR3 runs to 15 residues. Germline V gene lookup returns CDR1 MRHNA and CDR2 SNTAGT. The CDR3, as DNA: TGTGCCAGCAGTGTGGAGGGAGGGGGCTACAATGAGCAGTTCTTC. Protein sequence: CASSVEGGGYNEQFF.

The chain couples TRBV9 to TRBJ1-5, with D uncertain. V was trimmed by 0 bases and J by 0 bases, leaving 4 bases between them. Per the germline V gene, CDR1 is SGDLS and CDR2 is YYNGEE. The CDR3 totals 14 residues. This CDR3 is CASSVGYSNQPQHF. The CDR3 DNA sequence: TGTGCCAGCAGCGTAGGTTATAGCAATCAGCCCCAGCATTTT.

This chain uses TRBV29-1 with TRBJ1-5, with D hard to call. Germline CDR1 SQVTM, CDR2 ANQGSEA. CDR3 length: 16 amino acids. V lost 5 bases and J lost 1, with 18 bases in between. This CDR3 reads CSVLWLAGWSNQPQHF. The DNA for the CDR3 is TGCAGCGTTCTATGGCTGGCAGGATGGAGCAATCAGCCCCAGCATTTT. The full variable domain, completed using reference TRBV29-1 and TRBJ1-5, is SAVISQKPSRDICQRGTSLTIQCQVDSQVTMMFWYRQQPGQSLTLIATANQGSEATYESGFVIDKFPISRPNLTFSTLTVSNMSPEDSSIYLCSVLWLAGWSNQPQHFGDGTRLSIL.

About this clone: A read error may account for a junction end that differs from germline. The CDR3: CASSLTSGRANEQFF. The CDR3 region has the DNA TGTGCCAGCAGCCTAACTAGCGGGAGGGCCAATGAGCAGTTCTTC. The genes are TRBV7-3 and TRBJ2-1, with 13 bases identical to TRBD2. This CDR3 is built from 15 residues. CDR1 is SGHTA, CDR2 FQGTGA, per germline.

V is TRBV10-2 and J is TRBJ2-5; 10 bases align to TRBD1. This CDR3 comprises 16 residues. J lost 1 base, V lost 6 bases, and 8 bases had no gene match. The V gene's germline CDR1 is WSHSY and CDR2 SAAADI. CDR3 in amino acids: CASSPRTGGGQETQYF. The CDR3 bases are TGCGCCAGCAGCCCCCGGACAGGGGGGGGCCAAGAGACCCAGTACTTC.

This chain uses TRBV29-1 with TRBJ2-3; 11 bases line up with TRBD2. Trimming removed 3 bases from V and 8 bases from J; junction bases left unmatched: 4. The CDR3 has 13 amino acids. Looked up from germline, CDR1 is SQVTM and CDR2 is ANQGSEA. CDR3 in amino acids: CSVEGLAGGTQYF. CDR3 coding DNA: TGCAGCGTTGAGGGGCTAGCGGGAGGTACGCAGTATTTT.

The chain couples TRBV28 to TRBJ1-6, with a possible D match to TRBD1 (5 bases). Trimming removed 5 bases from V and 0 bases from J, with 8 bases in between. This CDR3 is built from 15 residues. CDR1 is MDHEN, CDR2 SYDVKM, per germline. The CDR3 is CASSRQSSYNSPLHF. The CDR3 DNA is TGTGCCAGCAGTAGACAGAGCTCCTATAATTCACCCCTCCACTTT.

This chain uses TRBV5-5 with TRBJ1-1; D call uncertain. V was clipped by 4 bases and J by 1 base, with 8 bases between them. The CDR3 consists of 13 residues. Germline CDR1 SGHKS, CDR2 YYEKEE (reference sequence). The chain's CDR3 is CASSLGGNTEAFF. DNA for the CDR3: TGTGCCAGCAGCCTTGGCGGGAACACTGAAGCTTTCTTT.

V is TRBV4-1 and J is TRBJ2-1; the D gene is possibly TRBD2 (5 bases). Germline V gives CDR1 MGHRA, CDR2 YSYEKL. V shed 1 base and J shed 0 bases, with 13 bases lying between them. This CDR3 comprises 17 residues. This CDR3 reads CASSQGTFSLSYNEQFF. CDR3 nucleotides: TGCGCCAGCAGCCAAGGGACTTTCTCCCTCTCCTACAATGAGCAGTTCTTC.

The chain carries TRBV14 and TRBJ2-3, with D possibly being TRBD2 (6 bases). CDR1 and CDR2 (germline): SGHDN, FVKESK. The germline V and J ends were trimmed by 4 bases and 5 bases, with 13 bases remaining between them. There are 14 residues in the CDR3. The CDR3 region is CASSRGTWEDTQYF. The DNA for the CDR3 is TGTGCCAGCAGCCGAGGGACTTGGGAAGATACGCAGTATTTT.

The V gene is TRBV28, the J gene TRBJ1-5, with D unclear. V lost 5 bases to trimming and J lost 11 bases, with 28 bases between them. This CDR3 comprises 17 residues. Germline CDR1 MDHEN, CDR2 SYDVKM. The CDR3 loop is CASSPREGKLEPTTQHF. Here the CDR3 DNA reads TGTGCCAGCAGTCCCCGAGAGGGAAAGCTCGAGCCTACCACCCAGCATTTT.

V is TRBV27 and J is TRBJ1-6, with D possibly being TRBD1 (5 bases). CDR1 and CDR2 from the germline V gene are MNHEY and SMNVEV (reference sequence). The V and J ends lost 7 bases and 7 bases respectively, with 14 bases between them. This CDR3 contains 14 residues. The CDR3 DNA follows: TGTGCCAGCATCCCCTCGGGGGGGAATTCACCCCTCCACTTT. As protein: CASIPSGGNSPLHF.

This chain joins TRBV4-1 and TRBJ1-1, with D tentatively TRBD1 (5 bases). The CDR3 runs 16 residues. Germline V gene data show CDR1 as MGHRA and CDR2 as YSYEKL. Trimming removed 0 bases from V and 0 bases from J, with 11 bases in between. CDR3 nucleotides: TGCGCCAGCAGCCAAGATACAGGACCCATGAACACTGAAGCTTTCTTT. Its translation is CASSQDTGPMNTEAFF.

This chain links TRBV5-1 with TRBJ1-2; possibly TRBD1 for D (6 bases). Trimming removed 3 bases from V and 0 bases from J, with 27 bases in between. The length of the CDR3 is 20 residues. The germline gives CDR1 SGHRS, CDR2 YFSETQ. DNA for the CDR3: TGCGCCAGCAGCTCCCCGGTGGGGAGGGGGAACCTAAATTCTAACTATGGCTACACCTTC. Amino acid sequence: CASSSPVGRGNLNSNYGYTF.

The chain couples TRBV28 to TRBJ1-6; 7 bases fit TRBD1. Trimming took 5 bases from V and 10 from J; bases not matched to a gene: 11. Germline CDR1 is MDHEN and CDR2 is SYDVKM. This CDR3 comprises 15 residues. CDR3 bases: TGTGCCAGCAGTGTGACAGGGAGTGTAGAATCACCCCTCCACTTT. Translating it yields CASSVTGSVESPLHF.

CDR3 protein: CASSLAQAERYGYTF. Here the CDR3 DNA reads TGTGCCAGCAGCTTAGCGCAGGCAGAGAGATATGGCTACACCTTC. J is TRBJ1-2 and V is TRBV7-9, with D unclear. Looked up from germline, CDR1 is SEHNR and CDR2 is FQNEAQ (reference sequence). Trimming removed 0 bases from V and 5 bases from J, with 13 bases in between. This CDR3 region has 15 residues.

The V and J genes are TRBV4-1 and TRBJ1-1; 10 nucleotides match TRBD1. This CDR3 has 17 residues. The V and J ends lost 4 bases and 4 bases, in that order; junction bases with no gene match: 12. Germline assignment: CDR1 MGHRA and CDR2 YSYEKL. The CDR3 reads CASSPDDRGLTSTEAFF. The CDR3 DNA sequence: TGCGCCAGCAGCCCCGACGACAGGGGGCTCACGAGCACTGAAGCTTTCTTT.

The gene calls are TRBV19 and TRBJ2-3; 9 bases map to TRBD2. Per the germline V gene, CDR1 is LNHDA and CDR2 is SQIVND (reference sequence). The V and J ends lost 11 bases and 1 base, in that order; junction bases with no gene match: 4. The CDR3 runs to 13 residues. CDR3 in amino acids: CAAGGGGTDTQYF. In DNA, the CDR3 is TGTGCCGCGGGAGGGGGGGGCACAGATACGCAGTATTTT.

The chain has TRBV7-8 and TRBJ2-2; the match to TRBD1 covers 7 bases. The CDR3 covers 16 residues. Germline V gene data show CDR1 as SGHVS and CDR2 as FQNEAQ. The V segment lost 1 base and the J segment 6 bases; nucleotides outside the gene matches: 8. The CDR3 DNA follows: TGTGCCAGCAGCTTAGGCCAGGGGGTGGGCGCCGGGGAGCTGTTTTTT. The encoded protein is CASSLGQGVGAGELFF.

The rearrangement joins TRBV19 to TRBJ2-6, with no clear D. Germline V gene sequence: CDR1 LNHDA, CDR2 SQIVND (reference sequence). Between the trimmed V and J ends, which lost 6 bases and 3 bases, there was a span of 18 bases. The CDR3 extends over 17 amino acids. CDR3 bases: TGTGCCAGTAGAGACGTGGGCACCGTTTTTGGGGCCAACGTCCTGACTTTC. This encodes CASRDVGTVFGANVLTF.

The gene calls are TRBV9 and TRBJ1-2; D remains unclear. In germline, CDR1 is SGDLS, CDR2 YYNGEE. This CDR3 spans 18 amino acids. V was shortened by 0 bases and J by 0 bases, with 18 bases between the two germline ends. The CDR3 spells CASSVGAGPRLSNYGYTF. CDR3 DNA: TGTGCCAGCAGCGTAGGGGCAGGTCCACGACTATCTAACTATGGCTACACCTTC.

V usage is TRBV21-1 and J usage is TRBJ1-5; the DNA was not compared with TRBD1, the D call given in the table. TRBV21-1 is a pseudogene locus. The CDR3 contains 12 residues. CDR3 DNA: TGTGCCAGCAGCTATCGAGGTAGGGGGCGATTTTTT. It specifies CASSYRGRGRFF.